The entry that follows covers one TCR beta chain sequence. The length of the CDR3 is 13 residues. Germline values: CDR1 MNHEY, CDR2 SVGEGT. The V gene lost 5 bases and the J gene lost 3 bases, with 11 bases spanning the gap. The data originate from a study of early T cells in non-severe SARS-CoV-2 infection. TCRdb passed the 5' RACE reads through MiXCR, listing each CDR3 protein once. The sample has about 94,000 distinct CDR3 sequences; 13% are singletons. This TCR was sampled from an adult who was a healthcare worker with PCR-confirmed SARS-CoV-2 infection or an uninfected control (not recorded which). This chain uses TRBV6-2 or TRBV6-3 with TRBJ2-7, with D tentatively TRBD1 (5 bases). Sequencing used whole blood. CDR3 in amino acids: CASSKGPRYEQYF. CDR3 nucleotides: TGTGCCAGCAGTAAGGGGCCTCGCTACGAGCAGTACTTC.